This entry features one TCR beta chain sequence. Its antigen is currently unknown. The data originate from a study of shared clonotypes between healthy human individuals. The naive CD8 population came from CD45RO-negative cells selected for CCR7, without terminally differentiated effector memory CD45RA+ cells. Germline CDR1 and CDR2: LNHDA and SQIVND (reference sequence). Trimming took off 0 bases at V and 5 bases at J, with 14 bases between the two ends. The CDR3 totals 16 residues. Assay used: immunoSEQ multiplex PCR; TCRdb lists only in-frame clones, some missing. This sample yields about 550,000 clones, of which about 95% are seen a single time; over 0.09% belongs to the top ten. Study outcomes and limitations: Some naive CD4 clonotypes, 4% to 6%, turned up in common across a handful of donors.

This sequence joins TRBV19 and TRBJ1-5, with TRBD1 as a possible D gene (6 bases). The material sequenced was naive CD8+ T cells sorted from blood. This sequence originates from a woman in her twenties or thirties in good health. DNA for the CDR3: TGTGCCAGTAGTATAGATCCCCTGACAGGTTATCAGCCCCAGCATTTT. It is translated as CASSIDPLTGYQPQHF.